Presented here are 22 T cell receptor beta chains from one specimen sequenced in a study of blood T cell repertoires in COVID-19. TCRdb keeps only in-frame clones here, not all; method: immunoSEQ multiplex PCR. The data show 250,000 to 300,000 clones, approximately 89% seen once. Sample: peripheral blood. The receptors stem from a woman aged 25 to 45 with COVID-19, enrolled during active disease.

The chain recombines TRBV5-6 with TRBJ2-2, with 11 bases that match TRBD1. V lost 4 bases and J lost 6; bases outside the gene matches: 5. Per germline, CDR1 SGHDT and CDR2 YYEEEE. The CDR3 covers 15 residues. Here the CDR3 DNA reads TGTGCCAGCAGCGGACAGGGGGCGCGGCCCGGGGAGCTGTTTTTT. Translation: CASSGQGARPGELFF.

The chain recombines TRBV19 with TRBJ1-5; 8 nucleotides line up with TRBD1. V lost 1 base to trimming and J lost 3 bases; unmatched junction nucleotides: 2. The V gene's germline CDR1 is LNHDA and CDR2 SQIVND (reference sequence). The CDR3 covers 15 residues. The CDR3 coding sequence is TGTGCCAGTAGTATAGGACAGGGGTTCAATCAGCCCCAGCATTTT. It yields the protein CASSIGQGFNQPQHF. Combining the CDR3 with reference TRBV19 and TRBJ1-5 gives the whole variable domain DGGITQSPKYLFRKEGQNVTLSCEQNLNHDAMYWYRQDPGQGLRLIYYSQIVNDFQKGDIAEGYSVSREKKESFPLTVTSAQKNPTAFYLCASSIGQGFNQPQHFGDGTRLSIL.

The V and J genes are TRBV11-2 and TRBJ2-7; D is undetermined. Germline CDR1 SGHAT, CDR2 FQNNGV. The V end was cut by 5 bases, the J end by 5 bases, with 10 bases between. The CDR3 loop spans 12 amino acids. The chain's CDR3 is CASSDQLDEQYF. The CDR3 DNA sequence: TGTGCCAGCAGCGATCAATTAGACGAGCAGTACTTC.

This clone was picked up a small number of times. This sequence joins TRBV12-1 and TRBJ2-7; TRBD1, the table's D call, was not compared with the DNA. TRBV12-1 is an annotated pseudogene. The CDR3 has 11 residues. As DNA, the CDR3 is TGTGCCAGCAGCTCATTCTACGAGCAGTACTTC. Translating it yields CASSSFYEQYF.

The V and J genes are TRBV5-1 and TRBJ2-2; D is unclear. Trimming took off 5 bases at V and 6 bases at J, with 8 bases between the two ends. The CDR3 has 12 residues. Germline CDR1 SGHRS, CDR2 YFSETQ. CDR3 in DNA: TGCGCCAGCAGTATCCCCCCCGGGGAGCTGTTTTTT. The encoded protein is CASSIPPGELFF.

V and J are TRBV9 and TRBJ2-7; no clear D. This CDR3 region has 14 residues. V lost 0 bases to trimming and J lost 0 bases, with 7 bases between them. Per germline, CDR1 SGDLS and CDR2 YYNGEE. CDR3 bases: TGTGCCAGCAGCGTAGATCCCCTCTCCTACGAGCAGTACTTC. It codes for CASSVDPLSYEQYF.

The chain carries TRBV7-7 and TRBJ2-5; 8 bases line up with TRBD2. The CDR3 is 17 amino acids. Germline V gene data show CDR1 as SSHAT and CDR2 as FNYEAQ (reference sequence). J lost 3 bases, V lost 5 bases, and 14 bases had no gene match. This CDR3 reads CASSLDMGTSGEETQYF. The CDR3 DNA reads as TGTGCCAGCAGCCTCGATATGGGAACTAGCGGAGAAGAGACCCAGTACTTC.

The V call is TRBV6-2 or TRBV6-3, the J call TRBJ1-1, with a possible D match to TRBD1 (6 bases). The V and J ends lost 5 bases and 4 bases respectively, with 23 bases between them. CDR3 length: 17 residues. Germline loops: CDR1 MNHEY, CDR2 SVGEGT. CDR3 DNA: TGTGCCAGCAGTACCCGCAGGGGCAATGGAGAGAGCACTGAAGCTTTCTTT. Its protein is CASSTRRGNGESTEAFF.

For the CDR3, the DNA is TGTGCCAGCTCACTGACGGGAGGGATAGCCTACGAGCAGTACTTC. It encodes CASSLTGGIAYEQYF. The chain uses TRBV18 and TRBJ2-7, with 8 bases fitting TRBD2. The trim removed 4 bases at V and 2 bases at J, leaving 7 bases unmatched. Germline V gives CDR1 KGHSH, CDR2 LQKENI. The CDR3 is 15 residues long.

The V call is TRBV29-1, the J call TRBJ1-5; D not resolved. V was clipped by 5 bases and J by 0 bases, with 8 bases between them. Germline CDR1 is SQVTM and CDR2 is ANQGSEA. The CDR3 has 13 residues. CDR3 DNA sequence: TGCAGCGTTTTGGGCGATAGCAATCAGCCCCAGCATTTT. Protein product: CSVLGDSNQPQHF. Together with reference TRBV29-1 and TRBJ1-5, the CDR3 gives the full variable domain: SAVISQKPSRDICQRGTSLTIQCQVDSQVTMMFWYRQQPGQSLTLIATANQGSEATYESGFVIDKFPISRPNLTFSTLTVSNMSPEDSSIYLCSVLGDSNQPQHFGDGTRLSIL.

The J gene is TRBJ1-2, the V gene TRBV14; D is uncertain. Trimming pared 2 bases from V and 3 bases from J, leaving 7 bases between. CDR1 and CDR2 from the germline V gene are SGHDN and FVKESK. This CDR3 is built from 13 residues. The CDR3 DNA is TGTGCCAGCAGCCAAACGGGTTACTATGGCTACACCTTC. It translates to CASSQTGYYGYTF.

The genes are TRBV5-6 and TRBJ1-5, with D perhaps matching TRBD1 (5 bases). Germline CDR1 reads SGHDT; CDR2 reads YYEEEE. The CDR3 spans 16 residues. Trimming cost V 0 bases and J 3 bases, with 13 bases left between them. The CDR3 here is CASSLGAGVNNQPQHF. DNA of the CDR3: TGTGCCAGCAGCTTGGGAGCGGGGGTTAACAATCAGCCCCAGCATTTT.

V and J are TRBV4-2 and TRBJ2-5; D gene uncertain. The CDR3 contains 13 residues. Germline-derived CDR1 and CDR2 are LGHNA and YNFKEQ. V dropped 6 bases and J dropped 5 bases, with 13 bases sitting between them. CDR3 nucleotide sequence: TGTGCCAGCAGTCAAAAGGCCGGGGAGACCCAGTACTTC. Translated, it gives CASSQKAGETQYF.

This clone came up once. The chain employs TRBV30 and TRBJ1-1; no clear D. Trimming took 0 bases from V and 5 from J, leaving 13 bases between them. The CDR3 is 14 amino acids. Germline V CDR1 and CDR2: GTSNPN, SVGIG (reference sequence). DNA of the CDR3: TGTGCCTGGAGTGTATTAACAGTCAGAACTGAAGCTTTCTTT. Translating it yields CAWSVLTVRTEAFF.

The chain carries TRBV9 and TRBJ2-7; 8 positions match TRBD1. Germline V lookup: CDR1 SGDLS, CDR2 YYNGEE. V gave up 0 bases and J gave up 2 bases; unmatched junction bases: 10. The CDR3 covers 17 residues. This chain's CDR3 is CASSVAGGGQGPYEQYF. The DNA of the CDR3 is TGTGCCAGCAGCGTAGCTGGTGGAGGACAGGGACCCTACGAGCAGTACTTC.

This clone was seen only a few times. The V and J genes are TRBV7-9 and TRBJ1-2; the match to TRBD1 covers 7 bases. CDR3 length: 15 residues. CDR1 and CDR2 from the germline V gene are SEHNR and FQNEAQ (reference sequence). V was pared by 2 bases and J by 4 bases, with 7 bases of the junction left unmatched. The CDR3 nucleotides are TGTGCCAGCAGCTTACCCGAAGGGGGCACCTATGGCTACACCTTC. It yields the protein CASSLPEGGTYGYTF.

This clone has just a few counts. J is TRBJ1-5 and V is TRBV4-1, with D unresolved. Looked up from germline, CDR1 is MGHRA and CDR2 is YSYEKL. Trimming stripped 1 base from V and 4 bases from J, with 11 bases between. This CDR3 is 15 amino acids long. CDR3 sequence reads: CASSQGGGSNQPQHF. The DNA for the CDR3 is TGCGCCAGCAGCCAAGGAGGAGGGTCTAATCAGCCCCAGCATTTT.

V usage is TRBV6-1 and J usage is TRBJ1-1; 9 bases are shared with TRBD1. J lost 11 bases, V lost 3 bases, and 4 bases had no gene match. The CDR3 runs to 12 residues. Germline V gene sequence: CDR1 MNHNS, CDR2 SASEGT. The CDR3: CASSEGQGRAFF. The CDR3 DNA is TGTGCCAGCAGTGAGGGACAGGGTAGGGCTTTCTTT.

The chain couples TRBV10-2 to TRBJ2-3; 16 positions match TRBD2. The CDR3 extends over 18 amino acids. Germline values: CDR1 WSHSY, CDR2 SAAADI. The J segment lost 5 bases and the V segment lost 6 bases, leaving 11 bases of the junction unmatched. CDR3 sequence (DNA): TGCGCCAGCAGCGTTGGTGGGACTAGCGGGAGGGTAGGAGATACGCAGTATTTT. Translated, it gives CASSVGGTSGRVGDTQYF.

This clone was seen a few times. The rearrangement uses TRBV2 and TRBJ1-1, with 9 bases fitting TRBD1. The germline CDR1 and CDR2 sequences are SNHLY and FYNNEI. J lost 6 bases, V lost 3 bases, and 2 bases had no gene match. The CDR3 is 13 amino acids. CDR3 DNA: TGTGCCAGCAGTGAGGACAGGGGCCCTGAAGCTTTCTTT. Its translation is CASSEDRGPEAFF.

This chain connects TRBV2 to TRBJ2-2; TRBD1 aligns across 10 bases. V lost 8 bases, J lost 6 bases, and 3 bases stayed unmatched. The CDR3 sequence is 13 residues long. Germline V lookup: CDR1 SNHLY, CDR2 FYNNEI. This CDR3 reads CASGTGDPGELFF. The DNA of the CDR3 is TGTGCCAGCGGGACAGGGGATCCCGGGGAGCTGTTTTTT.

J is TRBJ1-1 and V is TRBV19, with no clear D. CDR3 length: 13 residues. V was trimmed by 6 bases and J by 4 bases, leaving 12 bases between them. Germline lookup yields CDR1 LNHDA and CDR2 SQIVND (reference sequence). Here the CDR3 DNA reads TGTGCCAGTAGCCCCCAAGCAACCACTGAAGCTTTCTTT. Its translation: CASSPQATTEAFF.